The 7 T cell receptor beta chains below all came from one sample that was sequenced in a study of T cells in Graves' hyperthyroidism and ophthalmopathy. The TCR beta CDR3 regions underwent amplification using RNA transcripts as the source. A first-round RT-PCR of the TCR CDR3 used the HTBI primer set. One entry per CDR3 protein results from TCRdb running MiXCR on the multiplex PCR reads. The sample records around 250,000 distinct CDR3 sequences, approximately 15% being singletons. Source material: blood. All receptors come from a woman aged 40 to 55 with Graves' hyperthyroidism that later progressed to Graves' ophthalmopathy.

There are many counts of this clonotype. The rearrangement joins TRBV20-1 to TRBJ2-1, with a possible D match to TRBD2 (6 bases). Germline V gives CDR1 DFQATT, CDR2 SNEGSKA (reference sequence). V gave up 4 bases and J gave up 11 bases, with 12 bases separating them. The CDR3 loop spans 11 amino acids. Written as DNA, the CDR3 is TGCAGTGCTAAGGCTAGCGTACAGCAGTTCTTC. Translating gives CSAKASVQQFF.

This sequence joins TRBV7-6 and TRBJ1-2; D is uncertain. Deletions cut 5 bases from V and 3 bases from J, with 10 bases between. CDR1 is SGHVS, CDR2 FNYEAQ, per germline. The CDR3 sequence is 13 residues long. The CDR3, as DNA: TGTGCCAGCAGCCTCTCTGGAGACTATGGCTACACCTTC. Protein product: CASSLSGDYGYTF.

In its sample, this clonotype was seen many times. The chain has TRBV6-2 or TRBV6-3 and TRBJ2-7; 8 bases are a match to TRBD2. Germline loops: CDR1 MNHEY, CDR2 SVGEGT. This CDR3 is 14 amino acids long. V shed 2 bases, J shed 5 bases, and the junction held 5 bases outside the gene matches. The DNA for the CDR3 is TGTGCCAGCAGTTACAACGGACTAGCCAACGAGCAGTACTTC. It is translated as CASSYNGLANEQYF.

In its sample, this clonotype was seen a few times. The chain combines TRBV5-6 with TRBJ1-5; possible D gene TRBD1, 5 bases. With 4 bases removed from V and 7 bases from J, the gap between germline ends came to 15 bases. The CDR3 totals 14 residues. CDR1 is SGHDT, CDR2 YYEEEE, per germline. This CDR3 is CASSLGRWGQPQHF. The CDR3 region has the DNA TGTGCCAGCAGCCTGGGACGTTGGGGGCAGCCCCAGCATTTT.

In the case of this clonotype: A read error is possible here, since a much larger clone lies one base away. This likely comes from a read error, as the CDR3 has no conserved phenylalanine or tryptophan at its end. The rearrangement uses TRBV27 and TRBJ2-1, with 7 bases identical to TRBD2. V was pared by 3 bases and J by 2 bases, with 4 bases of the junction left unmatched. Germline assignment: CDR1 MNHEY and CDR2 SMNVEV (reference sequence). This CDR3 contains 15 residues. CDR3 sequence (DNA): TGTGCCAGCAGTTTGATGGCGGGAGCCTACAATGAGCAGTTCCTC. Its protein is CASSLMAGAYNEQFL.

This clonotype has a count of ten or more. The chain recombines TRBV27 with TRBJ1-4, with a tentative D call TRBD1 (5 bases). The CDR3 sequence is 14 residues long. V was shortened by 2 bases and J by 8 bases, with 12 bases between the two germline ends. Germline loops: CDR1 MNHEY, CDR2 SMNVEV (reference sequence). The CDR3: CASSLNFGGEKLFF. Here the CDR3 DNA reads TGTGCCAGCAGTTTAAACTTTGGGGGAGAAAAACTGTTTTTT. The entire variable domain, with the rest obtained from reference TRBV27 and TRBJ1-4, is as follows: EAQVTQNPRYLITVTGKKLTVTCSQNMNHEYMSWYRQDPGLGLRQIYYSMNVEVTDKGDVPEGYKVSRKEKRNFPLILESPSPNQTSLYFCASSLNFGGEKLFFGSGTQLSVL.

The chain combines TRBV6-5 with TRBJ2-7, with D unresolved. Trimming left V 2 bases short and J 3 bases short, with 5 bases between. The CDR3 covers 12 residues. Germline values: CDR1 MNHEY, CDR2 SVGAGI. The CDR3 sequence: CASSYPNYEQYF. The CDR3 bases are TGTGCCAGCAGTTACCCCAACTACGAGCAGTACTTC.